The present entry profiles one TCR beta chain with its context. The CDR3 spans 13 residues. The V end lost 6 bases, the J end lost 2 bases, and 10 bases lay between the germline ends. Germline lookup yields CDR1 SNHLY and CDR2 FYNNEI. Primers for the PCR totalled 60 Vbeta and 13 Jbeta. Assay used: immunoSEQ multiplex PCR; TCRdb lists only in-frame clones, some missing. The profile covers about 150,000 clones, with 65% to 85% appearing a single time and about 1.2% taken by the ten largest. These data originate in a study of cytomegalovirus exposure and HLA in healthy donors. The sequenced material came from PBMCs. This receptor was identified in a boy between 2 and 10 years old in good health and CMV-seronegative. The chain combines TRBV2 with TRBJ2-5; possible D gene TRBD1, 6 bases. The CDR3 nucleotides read TGTGCCAGCAGAAATCAGGGGCAAGAGACCCAGTACTTC. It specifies CASRNQGQETQYF.